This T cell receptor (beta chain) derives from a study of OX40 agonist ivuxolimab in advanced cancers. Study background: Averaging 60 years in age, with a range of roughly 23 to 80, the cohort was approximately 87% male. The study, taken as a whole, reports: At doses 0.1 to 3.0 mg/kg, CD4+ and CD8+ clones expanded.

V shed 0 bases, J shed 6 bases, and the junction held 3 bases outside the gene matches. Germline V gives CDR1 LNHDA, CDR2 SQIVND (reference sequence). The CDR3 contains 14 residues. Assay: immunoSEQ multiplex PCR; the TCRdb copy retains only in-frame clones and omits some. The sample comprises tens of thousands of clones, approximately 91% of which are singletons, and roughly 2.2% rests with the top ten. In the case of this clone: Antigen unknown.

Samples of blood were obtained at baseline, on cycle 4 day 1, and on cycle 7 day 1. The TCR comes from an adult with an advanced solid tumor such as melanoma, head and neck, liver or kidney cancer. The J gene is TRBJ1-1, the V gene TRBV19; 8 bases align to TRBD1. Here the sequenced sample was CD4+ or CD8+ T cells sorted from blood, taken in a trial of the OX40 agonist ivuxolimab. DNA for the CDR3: TGTGCCAGTAGTATAGAGGACAGGGTCGCTGAAGCTTTCTTT. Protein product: CASSIEDRVAEAFF. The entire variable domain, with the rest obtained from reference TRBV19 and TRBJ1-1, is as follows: DGGITQSPKYLFRKEGQNVTLSCEQNLNHDAMYWYRQDPGQGLRLIYYSQIVNDFQKGDIAEGYSVSREKKESFPLTVTSAQKNPTAFYLCASSIEDRVAEAFFGQGTRLTVV.